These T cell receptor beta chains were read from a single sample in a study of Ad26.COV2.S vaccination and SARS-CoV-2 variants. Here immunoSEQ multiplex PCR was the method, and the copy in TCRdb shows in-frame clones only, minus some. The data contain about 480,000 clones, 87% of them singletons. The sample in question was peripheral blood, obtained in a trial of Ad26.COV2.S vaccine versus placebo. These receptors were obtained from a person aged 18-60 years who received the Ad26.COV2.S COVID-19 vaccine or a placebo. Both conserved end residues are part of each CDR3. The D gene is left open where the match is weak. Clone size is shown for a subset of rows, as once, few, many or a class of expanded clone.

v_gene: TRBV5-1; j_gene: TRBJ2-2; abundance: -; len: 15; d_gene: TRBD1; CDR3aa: CASSLVLGGPGELFF; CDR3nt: TGCGCCAGCAGCTTGGTTTTAGGGGGCCCCGGGGAGCTGTTTTTT
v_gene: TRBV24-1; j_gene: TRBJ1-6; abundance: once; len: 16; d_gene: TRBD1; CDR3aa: CATSDSSTGVNSPLHF; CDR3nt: TGTGCCACCAGTGATTCTTCGACAGGGGTTAATTCACCCCTCCACTTT
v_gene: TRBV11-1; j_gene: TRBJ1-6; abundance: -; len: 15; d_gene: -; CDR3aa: CASSQRQWTDSPLHF; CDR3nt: TGTGCCAGCAGCCAAAGACAGTGGACAGATTCACCCCTCCACTTT
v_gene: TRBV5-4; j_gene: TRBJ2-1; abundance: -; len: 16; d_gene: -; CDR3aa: CASSLGGARAHGEQFF; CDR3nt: TGTGCCAGCAGCTTGGGGGGGGCGCGGGCCCACGGTGAGCAGTTCTTC
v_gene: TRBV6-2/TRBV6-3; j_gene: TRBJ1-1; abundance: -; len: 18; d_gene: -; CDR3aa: CASSYQEGMFLGYTEAFF; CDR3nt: TGTGCCAGCAGTTACCAGGAGGGTATGTTTCTGGGGTACACTGAAGCTTTCTTT
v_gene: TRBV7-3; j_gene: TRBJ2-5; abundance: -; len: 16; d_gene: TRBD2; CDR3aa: CASSLIGLSGRETQYF; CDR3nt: TGTGCCAGCAGCTTAATAGGCCTTAGCGGGCGGGAGACCCAGTACTTC
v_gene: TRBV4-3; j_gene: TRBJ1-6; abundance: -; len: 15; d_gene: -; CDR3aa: CASSQRDGTNSPLHF; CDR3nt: TGCGCCAGCAGCCAAAGGGACGGGACTAATTCACCCCTCCACTTT
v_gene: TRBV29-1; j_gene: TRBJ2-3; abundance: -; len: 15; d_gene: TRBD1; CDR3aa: CSVEWDREVPDTQYF; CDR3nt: TGCAGCGTTGAGTGGGACAGGGAGGTTCCAGATACGCAGTATTTT
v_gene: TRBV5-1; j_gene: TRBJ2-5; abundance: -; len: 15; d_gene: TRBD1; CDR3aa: CASTPQTGGLETQYF; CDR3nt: TGCGCCAGCACTCCCCAAACAGGGGGTCTCGAGACCCAGTACTTC
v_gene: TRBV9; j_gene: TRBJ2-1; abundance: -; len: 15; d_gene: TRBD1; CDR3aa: CASSVAPGQGTEQFF; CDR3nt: TGTGCCAGCAGCGTAGCCCCAGGACAGGGCACTGAGCAGTTCTTC
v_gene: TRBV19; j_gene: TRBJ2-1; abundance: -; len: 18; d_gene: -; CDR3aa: CASSPPGPSIYSYNEQFF; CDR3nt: TGTGCCAGTAGTCCTCCCGGACCTAGCATTTACTCCTACAATGAGCAGTTCTTC
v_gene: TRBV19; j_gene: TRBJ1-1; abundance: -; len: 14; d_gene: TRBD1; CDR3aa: CASSTTGVNPEAFF; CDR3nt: TGTGCCAGTAGTACGACAGGGGTTAACCCTGAAGCTTTCTTT
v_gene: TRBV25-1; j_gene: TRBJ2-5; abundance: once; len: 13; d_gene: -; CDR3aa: CASSGANQETQYF; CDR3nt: TGTGCCAGCAGTGGGGCAAACCAAGAGACCCAGTACTTC
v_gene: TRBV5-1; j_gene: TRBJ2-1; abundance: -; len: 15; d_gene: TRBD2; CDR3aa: CASSRPSGTYNEQFF; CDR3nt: TGCGCCAGCAGCCGCCCTAGCGGGACCTACAATGAGCAGTTCTTC
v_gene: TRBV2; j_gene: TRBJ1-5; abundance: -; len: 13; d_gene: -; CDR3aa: CASHRDGNQPQHF; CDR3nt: TGTGCCAGCCACCGGGACGGGAATCAGCCCCAGCATTTT
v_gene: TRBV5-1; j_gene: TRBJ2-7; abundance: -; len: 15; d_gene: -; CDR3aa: CASSFRAASSYEQYF; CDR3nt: TGCGCCAGCAGCTTCCGGGCAGCTAGCTCCTACGAGCAGTACTTC
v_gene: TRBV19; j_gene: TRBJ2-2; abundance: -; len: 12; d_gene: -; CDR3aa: CASSLQTGELFF; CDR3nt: TGTGCCAGTAGTCTTCAAACCGGGGAGCTGTTTTTT
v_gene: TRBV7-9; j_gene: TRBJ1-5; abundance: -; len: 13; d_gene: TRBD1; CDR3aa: CASSRQGNQPQHF; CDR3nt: TGTGCCAGCAGCCGACAGGGAAACCAGCCCCAGCATTTT
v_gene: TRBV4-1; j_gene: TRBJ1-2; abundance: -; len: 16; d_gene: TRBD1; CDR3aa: CASSQLPRGASYGYTF; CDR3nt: TGCGCCAGCAGCCAGCTACCCAGGGGGGCCAGCTATGGCTACACCTTC
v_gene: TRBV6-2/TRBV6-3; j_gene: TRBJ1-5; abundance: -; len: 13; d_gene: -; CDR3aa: CASSTDIIQPQHF; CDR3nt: TGTGCCAGCAGCACCGACATTATTCAGCCCCAGCATTTT
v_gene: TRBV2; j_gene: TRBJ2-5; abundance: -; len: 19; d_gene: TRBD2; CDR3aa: CASSGWSRLAGGWRETQYF; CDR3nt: TGTGCCAGCAGTGGTTGGTCTCGACTAGCGGGGGGGTGGAGGGAGACCCAGTACTTC
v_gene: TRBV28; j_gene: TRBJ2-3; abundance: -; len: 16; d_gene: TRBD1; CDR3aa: CASSGGTGSSTDTQYF; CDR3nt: TGTGCCAGCAGTGGGGGGACAGGGAGTAGCACAGATACGCAGTATTTT
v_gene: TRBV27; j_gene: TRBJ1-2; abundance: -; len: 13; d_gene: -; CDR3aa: CASSFRARGGYTF; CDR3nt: TGTGCCAGCAGTTTTCGGGCGCGGGGAGGCTACACCTTC